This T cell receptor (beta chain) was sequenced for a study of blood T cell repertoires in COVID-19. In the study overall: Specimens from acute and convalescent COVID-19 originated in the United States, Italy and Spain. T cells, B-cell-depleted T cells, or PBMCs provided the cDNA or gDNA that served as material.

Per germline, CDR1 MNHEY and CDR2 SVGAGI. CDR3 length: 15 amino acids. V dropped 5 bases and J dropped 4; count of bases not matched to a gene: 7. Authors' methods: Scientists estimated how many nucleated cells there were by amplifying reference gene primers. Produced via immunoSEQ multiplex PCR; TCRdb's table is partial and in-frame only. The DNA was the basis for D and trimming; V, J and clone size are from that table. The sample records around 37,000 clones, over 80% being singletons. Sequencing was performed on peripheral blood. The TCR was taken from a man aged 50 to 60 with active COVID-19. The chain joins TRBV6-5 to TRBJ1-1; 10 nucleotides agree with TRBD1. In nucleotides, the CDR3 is TGTGCCAGCAGTCATCGGACAGGGGGGGTCACTGAAGCTTTCTTT. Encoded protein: CASSHRTGGVTEAFF.